The 28 T cell receptor beta chains reported below all come from one sample, sequenced in a study of blood T cell repertoires in COVID-19. Method: immunoSEQ multiplex PCR; TCRdb's copy keeps in-frame clones and lacks some. This sample has a few hundred thousand clones, with about 91% found just once. The specimen was PBMCs or T cells enriched from blood (not recorded which). These receptors came from a woman between 35 and 50 years old with acute COVID-19.

The sample holds a few counts of this clone. This chain connects TRBV7-9 to TRBJ1-1; no reliable D call. Trimming cost V 3 bases and J 7 bases, with 12 bases left between them. The CDR3 extends over 13 amino acids. Germline V gene lookup returns CDR1 SEHNR and CDR2 FQNEAQ (reference sequence). The CDR3 DNA follows: TGTGCCAGCAGCTTCCGCGGGCTAGGTGAAGCTTTCTTT. Protein product: CASSFRGLGEAFF.

V usage is TRBV14 and J usage is TRBJ2-5; possibly TRBD2 for D (5 bases). The V end lost 1 base, the J end lost 5 bases, and 8 bases lay between the germline ends. CDR3 size: 13 residues. CDR1 and CDR2 (germline): SGHDN, FVKESK. The CDR3 coding sequence is TGTGCCAGCAGCCAAGCGGGGTCTGAGACCCAGTACTTC. It specifies CASSQAGSETQYF.

This chain joins TRBV3-1 (or the pseudogene TRBV3-2) and TRBJ1-5; no firm D call. This CDR3 has 12 amino acids. Trimming left V 5 bases short and J 9 bases short, with 11 bases between. Per the germline V gene, CDR1 is LGHDT and CDR2 is YNNKEL (reference sequence). The CDR3 bases are TGTGCCAGCAGCAGATATTCGGGGCCCCAGCATTTT. Its translation: CASSRYSGPQHF.

This chain uses TRBV7-9 with TRBJ1-2; no definite D call. Germline-derived CDR1 and CDR2 are SEHNR and FQNEAQ (reference sequence). Trimming left V 4 bases short and J 0 bases short, with 12 bases between. The CDR3 runs to 15 residues. The CDR3 here is CASSSFYGANYGYTF. CDR3 DNA sequence: TGTGCCAGCAGCTCATTTTATGGAGCTAACTATGGCTACACCTTC.

The chain has TRBV15 and TRBJ2-7, with 9 bases aligning to TRBD1. J gave up 5 bases and V 3 bases, and 8 bases lay outside the gene matches. The CDR3 sequence is 15 residues long. The germline CDR1 and CDR2 sequences are LNHNV and YYDKDF (reference sequence). The CDR3 DNA reads as TGTGCCACCAGCAGGAAACAGGGGGCATCGGACGAGCAGTACTTC. This codes for CATSRKQGASDEQYF. Using reference TRBV15 and TRBJ2-7 for the parts outside the CDR3, the full variable domain is DAMVIQNPRYQVTQFGKPVTLSCSQTLNHNVMYWYQQKSSQAPKLLFHYYDKDFNNEADTPDNFQSRRPNTSFCFLDIRSPGLGDTAMYLCATSRKQGASDEQYFGPGTRLTVT.

The rearrangement links TRBV15 to TRBJ1-6; possible D gene TRBD1, 5 bases. In germline, CDR1 is LNHNV, CDR2 YYDKDF (reference sequence). The CDR3 contains 16 residues. Deletions cut 3 bases from V and 0 bases from J, with 9 bases between. CDR3: CATSRTASSYNSPLHF. CDR3 bases: TGTGCCACCAGCAGGACAGCAAGCTCCTATAATTCACCCCTCCACTTT.

This clone was observed once. This chain connects TRBV12-3 or TRBV12-4 to TRBJ1-5, with D unresolved. The CDR3 loop spans 13 amino acids. Trimming left V 2 bases short and J 5 bases short, with 7 bases between. CDR3 sequence: CASSLIEDQPQHF. The CDR3 DNA reads as TGTGCCAGCAGTTTAATCGAGGATCAGCCCCAGCATTTT.

V and J are TRBV11-3 and TRBJ2-1, with 9 bases fitting TRBD2. Germline V gene data show CDR1 as SGHNT and CDR2 as YENEEA. V was clipped by 2 bases and J by 3 bases; unmatched bases: 11. The CDR3 covers 18 residues. The CDR3 sequence is CASSLRYLAGLGYNEQFF. The CDR3 DNA sequence: TGTGCCAGCAGCTTACGGTATCTAGCGGGATTGGGCTACAATGAGCAGTTCTTC. The variable domain in full, completed from reference TRBV11-3 and TRBJ2-1, reads EAGVVQSPRYKIIEKKQPVAFWCNPISGHNTLYWYLQNLGQGPELLIRYENEEAVDDSQLPKDRFSAERLKGVDSTLKIQPAELGDSAVYLCASSLRYLAGLGYNEQFFGPGTRLTVL.

This chain connects TRBV5-4 to TRBJ2-7; the match to TRBD2 covers 9 bases. Unmatched junction bases numbered 9, after V lost 4 bases and J lost 4 bases. Germline assignment: CDR1 SGHNT and CDR2 YYREEE (reference sequence). The CDR3 runs to 15 residues. The CDR3 DNA reads as TGTGCCAGCAGCACCCTTCTAGCGGGACCGTACGAGCAGTACTTC. It codes for CASSTLLAGPYEQYF.

This chain uses TRBV9 with TRBJ1-1; a weak D match, TRBD1 (5 bases). The CDR3 consists of 14 residues. The V and J ends lost 4 bases and 4 bases respectively, with 14 bases between them. Per germline, CDR1 SGDLS and CDR2 YYNGEE. CDR3 loop: CASSFKGVGTEAFF. CDR3 DNA sequence: TGTGCCAGCAGCTTCAAAGGGGTTGGCACTGAAGCTTTCTTT.

The chain combines TRBV19 with TRBJ2-7; TRBD1 aligns across 8 bases. V shed 5 bases, J shed 5 bases, and the junction held 14 bases outside the gene matches. In germline, CDR1 is LNHDA, CDR2 SQIVND (reference sequence). This CDR3 has 16 amino acids. CDR3 protein: CASSPQAGGFVHEQYF. For the CDR3, the DNA is TGTGCCAGTAGTCCGCAAGCAGGGGGCTTTGTCCACGAGCAGTACTTC.

This sequence joins TRBV11-3 and TRBJ2-5; D perhaps matches TRBD2 (5 bases). With 5 bases removed from V and 5 bases from J, the gap between germline ends came to 18 bases. This CDR3 region has 15 residues. Germline-derived CDR1 and CDR2 are SGHNT and YENEEA. CDR3 sequence (DNA): TGTGCCAGCAGCCCGGGCCGGGATCCGGGGGAGACCCAGTACTTC. It specifies CASSPGRDPGETQYF.

V and J are TRBV6-6 and TRBJ2-1, with a weak D call TRBD2 (6 bases). This CDR3 is 12 amino acids long. V dropped 10 bases and J dropped 10 bases, with 17 bases sitting between them. Germline lookup yields CDR1 MNHNY and CDR2 SVGAGI (reference sequence). Written as DNA, the CDR3 is TGTGCCATCCTAGACCCGGAGGGGGAGCAGTTCTTC. Translating gives CAILDPEGEQFF.

The chain combines TRBV5-4 with TRBJ1-4; TRBD1 agrees at 9 bases. The CDR3 extends over 15 amino acids. The V segment lost 1 base and the J segment 7 bases; nucleotides outside the gene matches: 5. Germline V gene lookup returns CDR1 SGHNT and CDR2 YYREEE (reference sequence). CDR3 amino acids: CASSLIGTGFEKLFF. In DNA, the CDR3 is TGTGCCAGCAGCTTGATTGGGACAGGGTTTGAAAAACTGTTTTTT. The full variable domain, rest sourced from reference TRBV5-4 and TRBJ1-4, is ETGVTQSPTHLIKTRGQQVTLRCSSQSGHNTVSWYQQALGQGPQFIFQYYREEENGRGNFPPRFSGLQFPNYSSELNVNALELDDSALYLCASSLIGTGFEKLFFGSGTQLSVL.

The chain's CDR3 is CASTLGRGEAHNEQFF. The CDR3 nucleotides read TGTGCCAGCACCCTCGGGAGGGGGGAAGCACACAATGAGCAGTTCTTC. The J gene is TRBJ2-1, the V gene TRBV27; TRBD2 matches 8 bases. This CDR3 region has 16 residues. The V gene's germline CDR1 is MNHEY and CDR2 SMNVEV (reference sequence). V lost 7 bases, J lost 5 bases, and 13 bases stayed unmatched.

This sequence joins TRBV7-2 and TRBJ1-1; 7 positions agree with TRBD1. Germline-derived CDR1 and CDR2 are SGHTA and FQGNSA. The V segment lost 4 bases and the J segment 4 bases; nucleotides outside the gene matches: 3. CDR3 length equals 13 residues. The CDR3 loop reads CASSSGQSTEAFF. CDR3 bases: TGTGCCAGCAGCTCGGGACAGAGCACTGAAGCTTTCTTT.

The chain recombines TRBV7-2 with TRBJ1-4; tentative D call: TRBD1 (6 bases). Trimming left V 2 bases short and J 1 base short, with 11 bases between. In germline, CDR1 is SGHTA, CDR2 FQGNSA. The CDR3 totals 16 residues. CDR3 in DNA: TGTGCCAGCAGCTTAAGACAGGTTATAACTAATGAAAAACTGTTTTTT. Protein: CASSLRQVITNEKLFF.

J is TRBJ1-1 and V is TRBV27; D not certain. This CDR3 has 13 amino acids. Germline CDR1 reads MNHEY; CDR2 reads SMNVEV (reference sequence). Between the trimmed V and J ends, which lost 2 bases and 2 bases, there was a span of 6 bases. The DNA of the CDR3 is TGTGCCAGCAGTTTACTGGGCAACACTGAAGCTTTCTTT. This codes for CASSLLGNTEAFF.

The chain carries TRBV20-1 and TRBJ2-7, with TRBD1 as a possible D gene (5 bases). This CDR3 has 11 residues. Germline V gene sequence: CDR1 DFQATT, CDR2 SNEGSKA (reference sequence). Between the trimmed V and J ends, which lost 6 bases and 6 bases, there was a span of 12 bases. This chain's CDR3 is CSATRDPEQYF. Here the CDR3 DNA reads TGCAGTGCAACCAGGGATCCCGAGCAGTACTTC.

This clone was recorded only once. The rearrangement joins TRBV25-1 to TRBJ1-4; D call uncertain. The CDR3 contains 11 residues. CDR1 and CDR2 from the germline V gene are MGHDK and SYGVNS. V was pared by 8 bases and J by 8 bases, with 9 bases between. CDR3 residues: CASRSREKLFF. Here the CDR3 DNA reads TGTGCCAGCCGTAGTAGAGAAAAACTGTTTTTT.

The sample holds a few counts of this clone. The chain couples TRBV18 to TRBJ1-1; 7 bases are a match to TRBD1. Germline loops: CDR1 KGHSH, CDR2 LQKENI. CDR3 length: 15 amino acids. Losses at the gene ends were 4 bases for V and 1 base for J; bases not matched to a gene: 6. CDR3 in DNA: TGTGCCAGCTCACTGGGACAGACTCCGAACACTGAAGCTTTCTTT. It is translated as CASSLGQTPNTEAFF.

The chain combines TRBV5-1 with TRBJ1-1, with D unclear. Trimming removed 0 bases at V and 3 bases at J, with 12 bases between. From germline, CDR1 is SGHRS and CDR2 YFSETQ. The CDR3 is made up of 15 amino acids. CDR3 region: CASSLDTFGDTEAFF. DNA for the CDR3: TGCGCCAGCAGCTTGGATACCTTCGGGGACACTGAAGCTTTCTTT.

The chain employs TRBV5-5 and TRBJ2-4, with TRBD2 matching over 7 bases. The CDR3 contains 15 residues. Germline assignment: CDR1 SGHKS and CDR2 YYEKEE (reference sequence). The trim removed 3 bases at V and 0 bases at J, leaving 3 bases unmatched. The CDR3 sequence is CASSSSGVAKNIQYF. The CDR3 bases are TGTGCCAGCAGCTCCAGCGGGGTAGCCAAAAACATTCAGTACTTC.

The chain employs TRBV11-3 and TRBJ1-1, with 7 bases that match TRBD1. With V trimmed by 0 bases and J by 0 bases, 16 bases remained unmatched. The germline CDR1 and CDR2 sequences are SGHNT and YENEEA. The CDR3 loop spans 20 amino acids. The CDR3 nucleotides are TGTGCCAGCAGCTTAGAAGGAACAGGGGTAGGGGCTACTATGAACACTGAAGCTTTCTTT. It specifies CASSLEGTGVGATMNTEAFF.

The chain couples TRBV5-4 to TRBJ1-2, with 8 bases identical to TRBD1. Germline values: CDR1 SGHNT, CDR2 YYREEE (reference sequence). This CDR3 has 15 residues. J lost 1 base, V lost 2 bases, and 4 bases had no gene match. The CDR3 is CASSLRQGNNYGYTF. Here the CDR3 DNA reads TGTGCCAGCAGCTTAAGACAGGGGAATAACTATGGCTACACCTTC.

The CDR3 here is CASSAGTGGYTEAFF. CDR3 nucleotides: TGCGCCAGCAGTGCAGGGACAGGGGGTTACACTGAAGCTTTCTTT. The chain employs TRBV10-1 and TRBJ1-1; 11 bases align to TRBD1. The CDR3 has 15 residues. Germline trimming cut 4 bases from V and 3 bases from J; bases unmatched to any gene: 4. Germline CDR1 WNHNN, CDR2 SYGVQD (reference sequence).

This sequence joins TRBV7-2 and TRBJ2-5, with 12 bases that match TRBD2. The V gene's germline CDR1 is SGHTA and CDR2 FQGNSA. CDR3 length: 16 amino acids. V was clipped by 0 bases and J by 2 bases; unmatched bases: 1. CDR3 in DNA: TGTGCCAGCAGCTTAGCTGGACTAGCGGGGCAAGAGACCCAGTACTTC. Encoded protein: CASSLAGLAGQETQYF.

This chain uses TRBV7-9 with TRBJ2-1; 9 bases align to TRBD1. V lost 5 bases and J lost 6; bases outside the gene matches: 8. The length of the CDR3 is 15 residues. Looked up from germline, CDR1 is SEHNR and CDR2 is FQNEAQ (reference sequence). This chain's CDR3 is CASSPKDRGVNEQFF. The CDR3 DNA is TGTGCCAGCAGCCCCAAGGACAGGGGTGTCAATGAGCAGTTCTTC.